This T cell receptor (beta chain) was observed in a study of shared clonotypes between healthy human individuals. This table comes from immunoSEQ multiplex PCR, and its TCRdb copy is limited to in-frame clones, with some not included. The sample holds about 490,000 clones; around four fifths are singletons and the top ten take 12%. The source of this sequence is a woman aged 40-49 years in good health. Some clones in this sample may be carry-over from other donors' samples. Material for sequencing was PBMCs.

The CDR3 region has the DNA TGTGCCAGCTCACCCGACAGGGACACTGAAGCTTTCTTT. Amino acids: CASSPDRDTEAFF. The V gene is TRBV18, the J gene TRBJ1-1; 7 positions match TRBD1. CDR3 length: 13 residues. CDR1 is KGHSH and CDR2 is LQKENI in the germline V gene. The V gene end was trimmed by 3 bases and the J gene end by 3 bases; junction bases not matched to a gene: 1. Supplemented by reference TRBV18 and TRBJ1-1, the full variable domain reads NAGVMQNPRHLVRRRGQEARLRCSPMKGHSHVYWYRQLPEEGLKFMVYLQKENIIDESGMPKERFSAEFPKEGPSILRIQQVVRGDSAAYFCASSPDRDTEAFFGQGTRLTVV.